These 24 T cell receptor beta chains were sequenced from one sample in a study of T cell responses to AZD1222 COVID-19 vaccine. Clones were read by immunoSEQ multiplex PCR, and TCRdb kept only the in-frame ones, dropping some. Of roughly 180,000 clones in the sample, just over 90% are singletons; the top ten hold around 2.9%. The material sequenced was peripheral blood, taken on day 0 of AZD1222 vaccination. The source is an adult in good health.

Of note for this clone: One end of the junction fails to match germline, which may point to a read error. V and J are TRBV18 and TRBJ1-4; D unresolved. CDR1 is KGHSH, CDR2 LQKENI, per germline. This CDR3 contains 15 residues. Here the CDR3 reads CASSPLRPTDEKLFF. The CDR3, as DNA: TGTGCCAGCTCACCTCTCAGGCCAACTGATGAAAAACTGTTTTTT.

V is TRBV4-2 and J is TRBJ1-2; TRBD1 might be the D (5 bases). The V end lost 1 base, the J end lost 0 bases, and 6 bases lay between the germline ends. Germline V gene data show CDR1 as LGHNA and CDR2 as YNFKEQ. This CDR3 has 14 residues. This chain's CDR3 is CASSQGQSNYGYTF. The CDR3 region has the DNA TGTGCCAGCAGCCAAGGACAGTCTAACTATGGCTACACCTTC.

This clone was recorded a few times. The rearrangement uses TRBV18 and TRBJ2-3; D not certain. Germline loops: CDR1 KGHSH, CDR2 LQKENI. V was shortened by 6 bases and J by 1 base, with 11 bases between the two germline ends. CDR3 length: 14 amino acids. The CDR3 spells CASSPRARTDTQYF. CDR3 DNA: TGTGCCAGCTCCCCGCGAGCCCGCACAGATACGCAGTATTTT.

The V call is TRBV6-5, the J call TRBJ2-5; 8 bases fit TRBD1. Germline V gives CDR1 MNHEY, CDR2 SVGAGI. The J segment lost 5 bases and the V segment lost 7 bases, leaving 9 bases of the junction unmatched. This CDR3 has 14 amino acids. The CDR3 region is CASTRQGQLETQYF. In DNA form, the CDR3 reads TGTGCCAGCACAAGACAGGGGCAGTTGGAGACCCAGTACTTC.

This clone has a handful of counts. The rearrangement links TRBV7-9 to TRBJ2-1, with TRBD1 matching over 9 bases. Germline lookup yields CDR1 SEHNR and CDR2 FQNEAQ (reference sequence). The CDR3 consists of 16 residues. J was trimmed by 5 bases and V by 5 bases; bases with no gene match: 10. The DNA for the CDR3 is TGTGCCAGCAGCACCTACAGGGGGCGCGGAAACAATGAGCAGTTCTTC. It specifies CASSTYRGRGNNEQFF.

The rearrangement links TRBV10-3 to TRBJ2-3; possible D gene TRBD2, 5 bases. The CDR3 is 14 residues long. V was trimmed by 3 bases and J by 0 bases, leaving 7 bases between them. The germline gives CDR1 ENHRY, CDR2 SYGVKD. The CDR3 DNA reads TGTGCCATCAGTGAAAGGACTAGCACAGATACGCAGTATTTT. Its protein product is CAISERTSTDTQYF.

The CDR3: CASSEAGGQGEEKLFF. Written as DNA, the CDR3 is TGTGCCAGCAGTGAAGCGGGTGGACAGGGAGAGGAAAAACTGTTTTTT. The chain joins TRBV2 to TRBJ1-4; 8 bases are a match to TRBD1. This CDR3 region has 16 residues. CDR1 and CDR2 from the germline V gene are SNHLY and FYNNEI. After removal of 0 bases from V and 8 bases from J, the junction contained 8 bases not matched to a gene.

The chain has TRBV9 and TRBJ2-3; D call uncertain. This CDR3 has 13 amino acids. Trimming removed 3 bases at V and 6 bases at J, with 11 bases between. CDR1 and CDR2 (germline): SGDLS, YYNGEE. The DNA for the CDR3 is TGTGCCAGCAGCGCCGGCCTGCGGGATACGCAGTATTTT. This translates into CASSAGLRDTQYF.

The chain is built from TRBV5-8 and TRBJ1-5; TRBD1 is a possible D gene (6 bases). Per the germline V gene, CDR1 is SGHTS and CDR2 is YDEGEE. CDR3 length equals 12 residues. Between the trimmed V and J ends, which lost 7 bases and 3 bases, there was a span of 8 bases. Written as DNA, the CDR3 is TGTGCCAGCGGACAGTTCAATCAGCCCCAGCATTTT. It codes for CASGQFNQPQHF.

CDR3 nucleotide sequence: TGTGCCAGCAGCCGAGGACTAGCGGGGTCAGGTGAGCAGTTCTTC. Translating gives CASSRGLAGSGEQFF. V and J are TRBV3-1 (or the pseudogene TRBV3-2) and TRBJ2-1; 12 bases are shared with TRBD2. The CDR3 runs to 15 residues. With V trimmed by 4 bases and J by 9 bases, 7 bases remained unmatched. Germline values: CDR1 LGHDT, CDR2 YNNKEL (reference sequence).

This clone showed up just once. The chain combines TRBV6-5 with TRBJ2-1; 8 bases are a match to TRBD2. The V gene end was trimmed by 8 bases and the J gene end by 4 bases; junction bases not matched to a gene: 7. CDR3 size: 14 residues. Germline V gives CDR1 MNHEY, CDR2 SVGAGI. The CDR3 sequence: CASGAGGTYNEQFF. CDR3 DNA sequence: TGTGCCAGCGGGGCGGGGGGAACATACAATGAGCAGTTCTTC.

The V call is TRBV9, the J call TRBJ2-1; the D gene is possibly TRBD1 (6 bases). V lost 3 bases, J lost 15 bases, and 13 bases lay in between. The CDR3 totals 11 residues. Germline V gives CDR1 SGDLS, CDR2 YYNGEE. The CDR3 region is CASSAGEGRFF. CDR3 in DNA: TGTGCCAGCAGCGCAGGGGAAGGACGGTTCTTC.

This chain connects TRBV18 to TRBJ1-5; D unclear. The CDR3 spans 16 residues. Germline V lookup: CDR1 KGHSH, CDR2 LQKENI. With 3 bases removed from V and 4 bases from J, the gap between germline ends came to 16 bases. The DNA for the CDR3 is TGTGCCAGCTCACCTCAAAAGGGTACGGTTAATCAGCCCCAGCATTTT. Translated, it gives CASSPQKGTVNQPQHF.

The chain employs TRBV4-3 and TRBJ1-1; D perhaps matches TRBD1 (6 bases). Trimming removed 0 bases at V and 1 base at J, with 15 bases between. Germline V CDR1 and CDR2: LGHNA, YSLEER. The CDR3 runs to 17 residues. The chain's CDR3 is CASSQEWGRGANTEAFF. CDR3 sequence (DNA): TGCGCCAGCAGCCAAGAATGGGGGAGGGGGGCGAACACTGAAGCTTTCTTT.

This chain joins TRBV3-1 (or the pseudogene TRBV3-2) and TRBJ2-7, with D possibly TRBD1 on 6 matching bases. The germline gives CDR1 LGHDT, CDR2 YNNKEL (reference sequence). The CDR3 runs to 13 residues. V lost 1 base to trimming and J lost 4 bases, with 8 bases between them. In nucleotides, the CDR3 is TGTGCCAGCAGCCAAGTGAGGGGGTACGAGCAGTACTTC. The encoded protein is CASSQVRGYEQYF.

The chain has TRBV5-6 and TRBJ1-3; 7 nucleotides align to TRBD1. The V segment lost 4 bases and the J segment 0 bases; nucleotides outside the gene matches: 7. CDR3 length: 16 residues. Germline V gene data show CDR1 as SGHDT and CDR2 as YYEEEE. The CDR3 loop is CASSLSDRSSGNTIYF. CDR3 DNA: TGTGCCAGCAGCCTGTCGGACAGGTCCTCTGGAAACACCATATATTTT.

This clone was recorded once. J is TRBJ1-5 and V is TRBV7-9; D uncertain. The CDR3 consists of 13 residues. Germline V CDR1 and CDR2: SEHNR, FQNEAQ (reference sequence). V was clipped by 6 bases and J by 7 bases, with 13 bases between them. CDR3 in DNA: TGTGCCAGCAGTTCCGTTGAGAGGCAGCCCCAGCATTTT. Translated: CASSSVERQPQHF.

This clone has just a few counts. The rearrangement links TRBV5-1 to TRBJ2-5; D is perhaps TRBD1 (6 bases). CDR1 is SGHRS, CDR2 YFSETQ, per germline. Trimming cost V 4 bases and J 4 bases, with 14 bases left between them. The CDR3 extends over 14 amino acids. Written as DNA, the CDR3 is TGCGCCAGCAGCGAACAGGGTGGCGGAGAGACCCAGTACTTC. This encodes CASSEQGGGETQYF.

The chain joins TRBV7-2 to TRBJ2-3, with no clear D. The V gene's germline CDR1 is SGHTA and CDR2 FQGNSA. Trimming left V 4 bases short and J 3 bases short, with 11 bases between. The CDR3 is 14 residues long. CDR3 residues: CASSSDRATDTQYF. CDR3 DNA sequence: TGTGCCAGCAGCTCCGATAGGGCAACAGATACGCAGTATTTT.

The chain employs TRBV19 and TRBJ2-4; 10 bases are a match to TRBD2. This CDR3 region has 15 residues. V lost 7 bases, J lost 8 bases, and 11 bases stayed unmatched. CDR1 and CDR2 from the germline V gene are LNHDA and SQIVND (reference sequence). For the CDR3, the DNA is TGTGCCAGTACCCTTAGCGGGGGGCCACGGGACATTCAGTACTTC. It encodes CASTLSGGPRDIQYF.

The chain carries TRBV10-2 and TRBJ2-1; the match to TRBD2 covers 11 bases. This CDR3 is 14 amino acids long. The trim removed 7 bases at V and 7 bases at J, leaving 6 bases unmatched. Germline lookup yields CDR1 WSHSY and CDR2 SAAADI. CDR3 amino acids: CASTLAGGGNEQFF. In DNA form, the CDR3 reads TGCGCCAGCACTCTAGCGGGGGGCGGAAATGAGCAGTTCTTC.

The chain has TRBV6-2 or TRBV6-3 and TRBJ1-5; TRBD1 is a possible D gene (6 bases). V lost 5 bases, J lost 6 bases, and 14 bases lay in between. From germline, CDR1 is MNHEY and CDR2 SVGEGT. This CDR3 is 14 amino acids long. This CDR3 is CASSPGQPSQPQHF. CDR3 in DNA: TGTGCCAGCAGTCCCGGACAGCCGAGTCAGCCCCAGCATTTT.

The chain has TRBV2 and TRBJ1-6; tentatively, D is TRBD1 (5 bases). The V gene's germline CDR1 is SNHLY and CDR2 FYNNEI. Between the trimmed V and J ends, which lost 2 bases and 7 bases, there was a span of 15 bases. The CDR3 spans 16 residues. For the CDR3, the DNA is TGTGCCAGCAGTGAACAAGGGGCTTTCGGAAATTCACCCCTCCACTTT. It codes for CASSEQGAFGNSPLHF.

V is TRBV6-1 and J is TRBJ1-1; D is unclear. V was shortened by 6 bases and J by 11 bases, with 13 bases between the two germline ends. The CDR3 sequence is 11 residues long. Germline-derived CDR1 and CDR2 are MNHNS and SASEGT. CDR3 region: CASRSNGRAFF. In nucleotides, the CDR3 is TGTGCCAGCAGATCAAACGGGAGGGCTTTCTTT.